This T cell receptor beta chain stems from a study of T cell responses to AZD1222 COVID-19 vaccine. Study background: Pooled samples include second doses given at about 4 or 12 weeks.

Here immunoSEQ multiplex PCR was the method, and the copy in TCRdb shows in-frame clones only, minus some. The data show about 120,000 clones, with about 90% seen just once and approximately 7.5% held by the top ten. With 4 bases removed from V and 3 bases from J, the gap between germline ends came to 15 bases. Germline V gives CDR1 SGHDT, CDR2 YYEEEE. This CDR3 has 15 amino acids. The chain couples TRBV5-6 to TRBJ2-3; tentative D call: TRBD2 (6 bases). The sample here was peripheral blood, taken on day 0 of AZD1222 vaccination. This TCR came from an adult in good health. CDR3 coding DNA: TGTGCCAGCAGCGTTTCTAGCGTTCGTACAGATACGCAGTATTTT. Translating gives CASSVSSVRTDTQYF. The variable domain in full, with the rest retrieved from reference TRBV5-6 and TRBJ2-3, is DAGVTQSPTHLIKTRGQQVTLRCSPKSGHDTVSWYQQALGQGPQFIFQYYEEEERQRGNFPDRFSGHQFPNYSSELNVNALLLGDSALYLCASSVSSVRTDTQYFGPGTRLTVL.